This is a list of T cell receptor beta chains from one sample in a study of blood T cell repertoires in COVID-19. The table came from immunoSEQ multiplex PCR; TCRdb's copy has only in-frame clones and leaves some out. The data show 200,000 to 250,000 clones, roughly 80% seen once. The source material was peripheral blood. These receptors originate from a woman over 75 with active or convalescent COVID-19. The CDR3 runs from the conserved cysteine through the conserved F or W. A D gene is named only where the DNA matches it firmly. Clone size is given for some rows only: seen once, a few or many times, or a class if the clone is expanded.

j_call: TRBJ2-2; d_call: TRBD1; cdr3_length: 17; clone_size: .; v_call: TRBV5-1; cdr3_aa: CASSLGVQGTNTGELFF; cdr3_nt: TGCGCCAGCAGCTTAGGGGTACAGGGGACGAACACCGGGGAGCTGTTTTTT
j_call: TRBJ2-3; d_call: .; cdr3_length: 17; clone_size: .; v_call: TRBV21-1; cdr3_aa: CASSKEVSGGSTDTQYF; cdr3_nt: TGTGCCAGCAGCAAAGAGGTTAGCGGGGGGAGCACAGATACGCAGTATTTT
j_call: TRBJ2-2; d_call: .; cdr3_length: 14; clone_size: .; v_call: TRBV19; cdr3_aa: CASSLTGLRGELFF; cdr3_nt: TGTGCCAGTAGCCTCACAGGGTTAAGGGGGGAGCTGTTTTTT
j_call: TRBJ1-1; d_call: .; cdr3_length: 12; clone_size: .; v_call: TRBV7-9; cdr3_aa: CASSYSGTEAFF; cdr3_nt: TGTGCCAGCAGCTACAGTGGGACTGAAGCTTTCTTT
j_call: TRBJ1-1; d_call: TRBD1; cdr3_length: 15; clone_size: .; v_call: TRBV11-2; cdr3_aa: CASSPWSQGANEAFF; cdr3_nt: TGTGCCAGCAGCCCGTGGTCGCAGGGGGCAAATGAAGCTTTCTTT
j_call: TRBJ1-4; d_call: .; cdr3_length: 14; clone_size: .; v_call: TRBV30; cdr3_aa: CAWSVKAGDEKLFF; cdr3_nt: TGTGCCTGGAGTGTAAAGGCAGGGGACGAAAAACTGTTTTTT
j_call: TRBJ1-1; d_call: .; cdr3_length: 15; clone_size: .; v_call: TRBV30; cdr3_aa: CAWSNGWGPNTEAFF; cdr3_nt: TGTGCCTGGAGTAATGGGTGGGGGCCGAACACTGAAGCTTTCTTT
j_call: TRBJ2-3; d_call: .; cdr3_length: 17; clone_size: .; v_call: TRBV6-2/TRBV6-3; cdr3_aa: CASSYLFDGLRTDTQYF; cdr3_nt: TGTGCCAGCAGTTACTTATTCGATGGACTACGGACAGATACGCAGTATTTT
j_call: TRBJ2-1; d_call: TRBD2; cdr3_length: 16; clone_size: .; v_call: TRBV9; cdr3_aa: CASSVGSLAGSNEQFF; cdr3_nt: TGTGCCAGCAGCGTAGGGTCCTTAGCGGGGAGTAATGAGCAGTTCTTC
j_call: TRBJ2-5; d_call: TRBD2; cdr3_length: 17; clone_size: .; v_call: TRBV5-1; cdr3_aa: CASSLSPGGGRQETQYF; cdr3_nt: TGCGCCAGCAGCTTGTCGCCCGGGGGGGGTCGGCAAGAGACCCAGTACTTC
j_call: TRBJ1-5; d_call: TRBD1; cdr3_length: 17; clone_size: .; v_call: TRBV5-1; cdr3_aa: CASSLGVRQGAEQPQHF; cdr3_nt: TGCGCCAGCAGCTTGGGAGTGCGTCAGGGGGCCGAACAGCCCCAGCATTTT
j_call: TRBJ2-5; d_call: .; cdr3_length: 15; clone_size: .; v_call: TRBV10-3; cdr3_aa: CAIRGGGAQGETQYF; cdr3_nt: TGTGCCATCAGGGGTGGCGGGGCCCAAGGGGAGACCCAGTACTTC
j_call: TRBJ1-1; d_call: TRBD1; cdr3_length: 21; clone_size: .; v_call: TRBV5-1; cdr3_aa: CASSFRTGGGGWRKFQGEAFF; cdr3_nt: TGCGCCAGCAGCTTCCGGACAGGGGGCGGAGGATGGAGGAAATTTCAGGGTGAAGCTTTCTTT
j_call: TRBJ2-7; d_call: TRBD1; cdr3_length: 15; clone_size: .; v_call: TRBV6-2/TRBV6-3; cdr3_aa: CASSSTGQRSYEQYF; cdr3_nt: TGTGCCAGCAGTTCAACGGGACAGAGATCCTACGAGCAGTACTTC
j_call: TRBJ2-1; d_call: .; cdr3_length: 15; clone_size: .; v_call: TRBV19; cdr3_aa: CASSIDSTPYNEQFF; cdr3_nt: TGTGCCAGTAGTATAGATTCGACACCTTACAATGAGCAGTTCTTC
j_call: TRBJ1-4; d_call: .; cdr3_length: 14; clone_size: .; v_call: TRBV7-9; cdr3_aa: CASGFFGGNEKLFF; cdr3_nt: TGTGCCAGCGGGTTCTTCGGGGGAAATGAAAAACTGTTTTTT
j_call: TRBJ2-1; d_call: .; cdr3_length: 16; clone_size: .; v_call: TRBV15; cdr3_aa: CATSREGAAGANEQFF; cdr3_nt: TGTGCCACCAGCAGAGAGGGGGCGGCGGGGGCCAATGAGCAGTTCTTC
j_call: TRBJ2-7; d_call: .; cdr3_length: 11; clone_size: .; v_call: TRBV23-1; cdr3_aa: CASSQWHEQYF; cdr3_nt: TGCGCCAGCAGTCAATGGCACGAGCAGTACTTC
j_call: TRBJ1-6; d_call: TRBD1; cdr3_length: 12; clone_size: few; v_call: TRBV30; cdr3_aa: CAWGQGVSPLHF; cdr3_nt: TGTGCTTGGGGACAGGGGGTTTCACCCCTCCACTTT
j_call: TRBJ2-5; d_call: TRBD2; cdr3_length: 16; clone_size: .; v_call: TRBV10-3; cdr3_aa: CAISESSSGAQETQYF; cdr3_nt: TGTGCCATCAGTGAGTCATCCAGCGGGGCCCAAGAGACCCAGTACTTC
j_call: TRBJ2-7; d_call: .; cdr3_length: 14; clone_size: .; v_call: TRBV28; cdr3_aa: CASSSPTGTYEQYF; cdr3_nt: TGTGCCAGCAGTTCACCGACAGGTACCTACGAGCAGTACTTC
j_call: TRBJ2-2; d_call: TRBD2; cdr3_length: 16; clone_size: .; v_call: TRBV19; cdr3_aa: CASSSTQREWNGELFF; cdr3_nt: TGTGCCAGTAGTAGCACCCAGCGGGAGTGGAACGGGGAGCTGTTTTTT
j_call: TRBJ1-1; d_call: .; cdr3_length: 15; clone_size: .; v_call: TRBV6-6; cdr3_aa: CASSGTSLGDTEAFF; cdr3_nt: TGTGCCAGCAGCGGGACATCCCTGGGGGACACTGAAGCTTTCTTT
j_call: TRBJ2-7; d_call: TRBD2; cdr3_length: 14; clone_size: .; v_call: TRBV6-2/TRBV6-3; cdr3_aa: CASSQTSGILEQYF; cdr3_nt: TGTGCCAGCAGTCAGACTAGCGGGATTCTCGAGCAGTACTTC
j_call: TRBJ2-2; d_call: TRBD2; cdr3_length: 14; clone_size: few; v_call: TRBV20-1; cdr3_aa: CSASKTSGAGELFF; cdr3_nt: TGCAGTGCAAGTAAAACTAGCGGGGCCGGGGAGCTGTTTTTT
j_call: TRBJ2-1; d_call: .; cdr3_length: 15; clone_size: .; v_call: TRBV19; cdr3_aa: CASSTIAPSYNEQFF; cdr3_nt: TGTGCCAGTAGTACTATAGCGCCCTCCTACAATGAGCAGTTCTTC
j_call: TRBJ1-1; d_call: .; cdr3_length: 15; clone_size: .; v_call: TRBV18; cdr3_aa: CASSPLLTQGIEAFF; cdr3_nt: TGTGCCAGCTCACCCCTCTTAACTCAGGGGATTGAAGCTTTCTTT
j_call: TRBJ2-1; d_call: .; cdr3_length: 14; clone_size: once; v_call: TRBV7-2; cdr3_aa: CASSLSTGIREQFF; cdr3_nt: TGTGCCAGCAGCTTATCCACAGGGATCCGGGAGCAGTTCTTC
j_call: TRBJ2-3; d_call: .; cdr3_length: 12; clone_size: .; v_call: TRBV12-3/TRBV12-4; cdr3_aa: CASSLRGDTQYF; cdr3_nt: TGTGCCAGCAGTTTAAGGGGAGATACGCAGTATTTT
j_call: TRBJ2-3; d_call: TRBD2; cdr3_length: 18; clone_size: .; v_call: TRBV4-3; cdr3_aa: CASSQRLSSGTFTDTQYF; cdr3_nt: TGCGCCAGCAGCCAACGGTTGAGTAGCGGGACCTTCACAGATACGCAGTATTTT
j_call: TRBJ1-1; d_call: .; cdr3_length: 14; clone_size: .; v_call: TRBV5-1; cdr3_aa: CASSLMVGGTEAFF; cdr3_nt: TGCGCCAGCAGCTTGATGGTAGGAGGGACTGAAGCTTTCTTT
j_call: TRBJ1-5; d_call: TRBD1; cdr3_length: 15; clone_size: .; v_call: TRBV4-1; cdr3_aa: CASSPLQGENQPQHF; cdr3_nt: TGCGCCAGCAGCCCATTACAGGGGGAGAATCAGCCCCAGCATTTT
j_call: TRBJ2-7; d_call: TRBD1; cdr3_length: 16; clone_size: .; v_call: TRBV19; cdr3_aa: CASSGPRDRGTYEQYF; cdr3_nt: TGTGCCAGTAGTGGACCCCGGGACAGGGGTACCTACGAGCAGTACTTC
j_call: TRBJ1-2; d_call: .; cdr3_length: 17; clone_size: .; v_call: TRBV18; cdr3_aa: CASSQDGYIRGIRGYTF; cdr3_nt: TGTGCCAGCTCACAGGACGGATACATACGGGGGATACGCGGCTACACCTTC
j_call: TRBJ1-1; d_call: .; cdr3_length: 14; clone_size: .; v_call: TRBV21-1; cdr3_aa: CASSPPPGDTEAFF; cdr3_nt: TGTGCCAGCAGCCCCCCCCCGGGGGACACTGAAGCTTTCTTT
j_call: TRBJ1-1; d_call: .; cdr3_length: 14; clone_size: .; v_call: TRBV5-6; cdr3_aa: CASSLPGMNTEAFF; cdr3_nt: TGTGCCAGCAGCTTGCCGGGGATGAACACTGAAGCTTTCTTT
j_call: TRBJ1-1; d_call: .; cdr3_length: 15; clone_size: .; v_call: TRBV6-5; cdr3_aa: CASSYSTGRNTEAFF; cdr3_nt: TGTGCCAGCAGTTACTCGACAGGTAGGAACACTGAAGCTTTCTTT
j_call: TRBJ2-1; d_call: .; cdr3_length: 12; clone_size: .; v_call: TRBV7-8; cdr3_aa: CASSPFSDEQFF; cdr3_nt: TGTGCCAGCAGCCCCTTCAGCGATGAGCAGTTCTTC
j_call: TRBJ1-2; d_call: .; cdr3_length: 15; clone_size: once; v_call: TRBV6-6; cdr3_aa: CASSPTGIPNYGYTF; cdr3_nt: TGTGCCAGCAGTCCAACAGGGATCCCTAACTATGGCTACACCTTC
j_call: TRBJ2-7; d_call: .; cdr3_length: 15; clone_size: .; v_call: TRBV7-2; cdr3_aa: CASSLVGGASYEQYF; cdr3_nt: TGTGCCAGCAGCTTAGTTGGCGGTGCCTCCTACGAGCAGTACTTC
j_call: TRBJ1-1; d_call: .; cdr3_length: 14; clone_size: few; v_call: TRBV19; cdr3_aa: CASSLDFRGTEAFF; cdr3_nt: TGTGCCAGTAGCTTGGACTTCCGAGGGACTGAAGCTTTCTTT